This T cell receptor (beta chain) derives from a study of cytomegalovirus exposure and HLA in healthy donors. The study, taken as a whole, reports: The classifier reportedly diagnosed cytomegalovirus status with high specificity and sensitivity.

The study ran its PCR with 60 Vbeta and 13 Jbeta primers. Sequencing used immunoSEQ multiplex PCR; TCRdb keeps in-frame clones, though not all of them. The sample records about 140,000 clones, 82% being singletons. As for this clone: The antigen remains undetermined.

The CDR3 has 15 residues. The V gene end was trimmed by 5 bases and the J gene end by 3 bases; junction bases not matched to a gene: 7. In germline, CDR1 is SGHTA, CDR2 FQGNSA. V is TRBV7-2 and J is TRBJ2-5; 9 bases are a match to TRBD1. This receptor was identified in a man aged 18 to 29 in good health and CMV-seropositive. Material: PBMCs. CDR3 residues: CASSPGGTGKETQYF. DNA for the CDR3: TGTGCCAGCAGCCCAGGGGGGACAGGGAAAGAGACCCAGTACTTC.